This T cell receptor beta chain was captured in a study of T cell responses to AZD1222 COVID-19 vaccine. This clone was detected only once. The antigen is undetermined. Losses at the gene ends were 2 bases for V and 5 bases for J; bases not matched to a gene: 11. The length of the CDR3 is 17 residues. Germline V gives CDR1 KGHSH, CDR2 LQKENI. Both about-4-week and about-12-week second-dose recipients were combined. Some clones are missing from TCRdb's copy, which holds only in-frame ones; the method was immunoSEQ multiplex PCR. The top ten clones hold roughly 8.9% of a sample with around 130,000 clones, 80% to 90% of them seen once. General observations from the study: Clonal diversity was possibly underestimated, and the donors were mostly white British, with more females. It was only after the peak T cell response that any repertoires were sampled. Unmutated regions of variants are reportedly targeted by nearly half of spike-specific TCRs.

This sequence originates from an adult who received the AZD1222 COVID-19 vaccine. The chain combines TRBV18 with TRBJ2-1; 8 bases line up with TRBD2. The material sequenced was peripheral blood, taken 28 days after the second AZD1222 dose. The CDR3 sequence is CASSPKPLAGADNEQFF. The CDR3 nucleotides are TGTGCCAGCTCACCAAAACCCCTAGCGGGCGCCGACAATGAGCAGTTCTTC.